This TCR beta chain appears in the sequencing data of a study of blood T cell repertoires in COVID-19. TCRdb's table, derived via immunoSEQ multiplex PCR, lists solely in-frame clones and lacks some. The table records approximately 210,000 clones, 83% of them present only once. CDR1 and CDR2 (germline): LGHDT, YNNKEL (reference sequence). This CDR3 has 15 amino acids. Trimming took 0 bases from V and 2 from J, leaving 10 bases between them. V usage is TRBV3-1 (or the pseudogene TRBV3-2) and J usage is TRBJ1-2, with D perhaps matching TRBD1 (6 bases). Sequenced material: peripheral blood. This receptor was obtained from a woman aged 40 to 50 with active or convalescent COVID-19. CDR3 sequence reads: CASSQDPQGNYGYTF. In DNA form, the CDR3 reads TGTGCCAGCAGCCAAGACCCCCAGGGGAACTATGGCTACACCTTC.